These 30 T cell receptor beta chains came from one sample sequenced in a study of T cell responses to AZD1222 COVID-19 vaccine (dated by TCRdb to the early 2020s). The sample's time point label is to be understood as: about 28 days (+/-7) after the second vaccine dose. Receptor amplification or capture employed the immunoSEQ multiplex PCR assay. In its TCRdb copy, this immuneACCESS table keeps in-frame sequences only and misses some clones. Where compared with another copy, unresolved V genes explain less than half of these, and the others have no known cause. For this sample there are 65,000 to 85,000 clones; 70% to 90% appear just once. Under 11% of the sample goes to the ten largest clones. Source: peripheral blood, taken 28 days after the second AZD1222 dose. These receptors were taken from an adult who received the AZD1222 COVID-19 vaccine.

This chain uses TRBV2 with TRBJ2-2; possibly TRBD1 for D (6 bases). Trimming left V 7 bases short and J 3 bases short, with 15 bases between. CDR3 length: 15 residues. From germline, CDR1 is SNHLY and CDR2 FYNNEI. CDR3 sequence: CASTEQGSDTGELFF. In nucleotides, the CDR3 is TGTGCCAGCACGGAACAGGGATCTGACACCGGGGAGCTGTTTTTT.

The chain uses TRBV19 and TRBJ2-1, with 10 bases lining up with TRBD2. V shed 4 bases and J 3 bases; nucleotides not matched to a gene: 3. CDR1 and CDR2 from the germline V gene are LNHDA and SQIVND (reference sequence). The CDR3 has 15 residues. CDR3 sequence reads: CASSRTSGNYNEQFF. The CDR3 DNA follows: TGTGCCAGTAGTAGGACTAGCGGTAACTACAATGAGCAGTTCTTC.

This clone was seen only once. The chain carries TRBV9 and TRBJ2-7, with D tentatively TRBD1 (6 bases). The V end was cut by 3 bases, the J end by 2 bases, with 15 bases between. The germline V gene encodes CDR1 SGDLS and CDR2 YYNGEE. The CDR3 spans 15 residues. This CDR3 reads CASSASGTITYEQYF. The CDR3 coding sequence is TGTGCCAGCAGCGCCTCCGGGACAATCACCTACGAGCAGTACTTC.

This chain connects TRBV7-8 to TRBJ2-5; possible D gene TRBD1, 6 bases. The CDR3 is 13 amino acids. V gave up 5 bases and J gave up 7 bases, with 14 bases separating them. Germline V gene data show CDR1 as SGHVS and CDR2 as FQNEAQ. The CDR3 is CASSTDRPRTQYF. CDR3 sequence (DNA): TGTGCCAGCAGCACAGACAGGCCTCGGACCCAGTACTTC.

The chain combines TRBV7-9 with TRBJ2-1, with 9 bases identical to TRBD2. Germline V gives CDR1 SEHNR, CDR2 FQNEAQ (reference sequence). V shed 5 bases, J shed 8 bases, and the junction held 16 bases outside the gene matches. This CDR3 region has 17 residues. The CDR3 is CASSPPRGGGALDEQFF. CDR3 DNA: TGTGCCAGCAGCCCACCCCGAGGCGGGGGGGCTTTAGATGAGCAGTTCTTC.

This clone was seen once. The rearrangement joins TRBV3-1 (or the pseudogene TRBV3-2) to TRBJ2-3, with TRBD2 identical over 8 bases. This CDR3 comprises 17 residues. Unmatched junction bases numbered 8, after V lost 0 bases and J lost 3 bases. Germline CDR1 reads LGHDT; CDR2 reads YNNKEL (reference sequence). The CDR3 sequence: CASSQEGTSSITDTQYF. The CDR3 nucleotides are TGTGCCAGCAGCCAAGAAGGGACTAGTTCGATAACAGATACGCAGTATTTT.

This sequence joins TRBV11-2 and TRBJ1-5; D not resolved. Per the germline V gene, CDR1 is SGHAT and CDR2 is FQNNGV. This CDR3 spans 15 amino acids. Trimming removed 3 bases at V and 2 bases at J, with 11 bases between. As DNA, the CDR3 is TGTGCCAGCAGCTTCGGTTCCGGGGGCAATCAGCCCCAGCATTTT. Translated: CASSFGSGGNQPQHF.

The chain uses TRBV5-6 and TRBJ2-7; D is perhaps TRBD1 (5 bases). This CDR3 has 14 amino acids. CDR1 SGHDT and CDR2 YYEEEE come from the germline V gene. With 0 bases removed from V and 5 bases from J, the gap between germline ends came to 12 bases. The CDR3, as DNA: TGTGCCAGCAGCTTGGAAGGGGTGGCCCACGAGCAGTACTTC. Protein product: CASSLEGVAHEQYF.

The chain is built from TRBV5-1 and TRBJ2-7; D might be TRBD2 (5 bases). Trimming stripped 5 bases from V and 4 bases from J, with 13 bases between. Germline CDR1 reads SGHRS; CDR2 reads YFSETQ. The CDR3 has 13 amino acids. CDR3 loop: CASRPGGGYEQYF. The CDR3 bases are TGCGCCAGCAGACCAGGAGGCGGATACGAGCAGTACTTC.

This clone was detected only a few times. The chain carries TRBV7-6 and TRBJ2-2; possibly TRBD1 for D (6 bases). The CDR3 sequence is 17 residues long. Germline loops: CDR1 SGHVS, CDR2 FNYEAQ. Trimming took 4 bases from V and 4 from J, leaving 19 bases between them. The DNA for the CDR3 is TGTGCCAGCAGCTCCCGGGCTAGACAGGTATGCACCGGGGAGCTGTTTTTT. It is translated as CASSSRARQVCTGELFF. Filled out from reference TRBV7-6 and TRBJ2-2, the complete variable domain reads GAGVSQSPRYKVTKRGQDVALRCDPISGHVSLYWYRQALGQGPEFLTYFNYEAQQDKSGLPNDRFSAERPEGSISTLTIQRTEQRDSAMYRCASSSRARQVCTGELFFGEGSRLTVL.

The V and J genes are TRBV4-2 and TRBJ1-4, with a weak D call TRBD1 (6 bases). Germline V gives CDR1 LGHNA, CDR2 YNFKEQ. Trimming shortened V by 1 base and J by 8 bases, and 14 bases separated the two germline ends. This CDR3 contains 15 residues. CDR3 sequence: CASSQVGARGEKLFF. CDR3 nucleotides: TGTGCCAGCAGCCAAGTCGGTGCGAGGGGGGAAAAACTGTTTTTT.

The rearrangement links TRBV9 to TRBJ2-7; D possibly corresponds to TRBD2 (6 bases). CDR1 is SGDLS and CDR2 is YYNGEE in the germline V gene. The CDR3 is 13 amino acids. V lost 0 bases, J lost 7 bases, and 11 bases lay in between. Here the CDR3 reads CASSVEVRGEQYF. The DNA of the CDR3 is TGTGCCAGCAGCGTAGAGGTCCGGGGGGAGCAGTACTTC. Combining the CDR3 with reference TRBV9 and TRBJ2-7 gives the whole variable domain DSGVTQTPKHLITATGQRVTLRCSPRSGDLSVYWYQQSLDQGLQFLIQYYNGEERAKGNILERFSAQQFPDLHSELNLSSLELGDSALYFCASSVEVRGEQYFGPGTRLTVT.

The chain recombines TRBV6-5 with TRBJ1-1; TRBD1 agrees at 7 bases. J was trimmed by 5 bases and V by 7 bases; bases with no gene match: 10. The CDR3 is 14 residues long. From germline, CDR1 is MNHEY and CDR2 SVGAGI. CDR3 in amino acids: CASTATGLGTEAFF. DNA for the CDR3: TGTGCCAGCACCGCGACAGGGCTAGGAACTGAAGCTTTCTTT.

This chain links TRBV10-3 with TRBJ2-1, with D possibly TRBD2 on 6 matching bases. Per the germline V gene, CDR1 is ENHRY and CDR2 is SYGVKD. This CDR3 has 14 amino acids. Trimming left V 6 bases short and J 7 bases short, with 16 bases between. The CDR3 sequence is CAIRLSGASNEQFF. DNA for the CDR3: TGTGCCATCAGACTTAGCGGAGCCTCGAATGAGCAGTTCTTC.

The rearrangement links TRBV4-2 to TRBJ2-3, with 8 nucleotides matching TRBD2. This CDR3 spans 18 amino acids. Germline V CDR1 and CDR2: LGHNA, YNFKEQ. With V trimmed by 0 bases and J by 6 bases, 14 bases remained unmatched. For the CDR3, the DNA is TGTGCCAGCAGCCAAGATCTTTTCGGCCTAGCGGGTTCCGATACGCAGTATTTT. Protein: CASSQDLFGLAGSDTQYF.

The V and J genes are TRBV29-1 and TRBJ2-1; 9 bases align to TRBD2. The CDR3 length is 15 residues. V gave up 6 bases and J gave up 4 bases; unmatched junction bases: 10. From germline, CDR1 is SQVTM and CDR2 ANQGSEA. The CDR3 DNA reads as TGCAGCGTCTCACAGAGCGGGGGGAATTACAATGAGCAGTTCTTC. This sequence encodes CSVSQSGGNYNEQFF.

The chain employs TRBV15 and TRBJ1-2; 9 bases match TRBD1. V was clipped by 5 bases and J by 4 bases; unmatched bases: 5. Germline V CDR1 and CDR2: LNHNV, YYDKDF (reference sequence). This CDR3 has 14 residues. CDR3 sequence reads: CATSLRTGAYGYTF. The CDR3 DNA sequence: TGTGCCACCAGCCTACGGACAGGGGCCTATGGCTACACCTTC.

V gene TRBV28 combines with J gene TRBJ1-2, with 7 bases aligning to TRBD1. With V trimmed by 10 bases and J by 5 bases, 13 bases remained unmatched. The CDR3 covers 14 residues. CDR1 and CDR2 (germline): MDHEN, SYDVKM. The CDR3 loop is CATLKRGRGYGYTF. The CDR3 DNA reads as TGTGCCACCCTCAAGAGGGGGCGCGGTTATGGCTACACCTTC.

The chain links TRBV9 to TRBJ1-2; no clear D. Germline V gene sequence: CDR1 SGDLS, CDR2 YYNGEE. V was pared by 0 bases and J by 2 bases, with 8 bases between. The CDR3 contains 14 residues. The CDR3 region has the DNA TGTGCCAGCAGCGTAGGGGGATCCAACTATGGCTACACCTTC. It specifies CASSVGGSNYGYTF.

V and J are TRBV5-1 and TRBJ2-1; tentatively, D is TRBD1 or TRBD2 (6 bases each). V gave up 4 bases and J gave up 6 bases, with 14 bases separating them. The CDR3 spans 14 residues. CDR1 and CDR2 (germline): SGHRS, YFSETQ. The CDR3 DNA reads TGCGCCAGCAGCCCCGGGGGCTGGTCCAATGAGCAGTTCTTC. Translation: CASSPGGWSNEQFF. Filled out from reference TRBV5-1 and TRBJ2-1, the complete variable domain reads KAGVTQTPRYLIKTRGQQVTLSCSPISGHRSVSWYQQTPGQGLQFLFEYFSETQRNKGNFPGRFSGRQFSNSRSEMNVSTLELGDSALYLCASSPGGWSNEQFFGPGTRLTVL.

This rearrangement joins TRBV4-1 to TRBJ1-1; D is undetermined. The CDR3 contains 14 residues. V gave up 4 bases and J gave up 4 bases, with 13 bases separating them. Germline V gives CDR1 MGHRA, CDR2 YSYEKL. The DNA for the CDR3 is TGCGCCAGCAGCCGGGCTTGGGAGCGCACTGAAGCTTTCTTT. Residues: CASSRAWERTEAFF.

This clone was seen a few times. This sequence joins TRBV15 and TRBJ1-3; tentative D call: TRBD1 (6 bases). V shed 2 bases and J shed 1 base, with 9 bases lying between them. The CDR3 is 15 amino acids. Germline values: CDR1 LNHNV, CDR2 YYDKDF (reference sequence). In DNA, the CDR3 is TGTGCCACCAGCAGAAGGACAGTTTCTGGAAACACCATATATTTT. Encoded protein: CATSRRTVSGNTIYF.

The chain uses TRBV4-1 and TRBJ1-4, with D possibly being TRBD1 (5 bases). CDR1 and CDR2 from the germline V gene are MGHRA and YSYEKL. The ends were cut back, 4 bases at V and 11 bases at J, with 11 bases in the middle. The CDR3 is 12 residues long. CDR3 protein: CASSPNGGKLFF. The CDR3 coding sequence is TGCGCCAGCAGCCCTAACGGGGGGAAACTGTTTTTT.

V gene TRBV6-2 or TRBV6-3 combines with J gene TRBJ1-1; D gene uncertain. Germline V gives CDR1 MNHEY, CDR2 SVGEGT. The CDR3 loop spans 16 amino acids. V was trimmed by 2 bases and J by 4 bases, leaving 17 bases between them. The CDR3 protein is CASSYPNRGLGTEAFF. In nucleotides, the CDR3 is TGTGCCAGCAGTTACCCTAACAGAGGGTTAGGCACTGAAGCTTTCTTT.

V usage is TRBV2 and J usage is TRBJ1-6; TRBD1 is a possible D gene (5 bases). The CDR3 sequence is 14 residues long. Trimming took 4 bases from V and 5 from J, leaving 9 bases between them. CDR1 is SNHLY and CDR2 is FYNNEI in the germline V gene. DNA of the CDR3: TGTGCCAGCAGTGTTAGGGGTAATAATTCACCCCTCCACTTT. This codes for CASSVRGNNSPLHF. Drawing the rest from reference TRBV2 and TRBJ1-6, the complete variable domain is EPEVTQTPSHQVTQMGQEVILRCVPISNHLYFYWYRQILGQKVEFLVSFYNNEISEKSEIFDDQFSVERPDGSNFTLKIRSTKLEDSAMYFCASSVRGNNSPLHFGNGTRLTVT.

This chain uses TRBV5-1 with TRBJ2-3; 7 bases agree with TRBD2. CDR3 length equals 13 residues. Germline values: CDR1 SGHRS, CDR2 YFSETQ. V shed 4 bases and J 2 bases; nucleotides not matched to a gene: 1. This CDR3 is CASSGGDTDTQYF. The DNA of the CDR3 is TGCGCCAGCAGCGGGGGGGACACAGATACGCAGTATTTT.

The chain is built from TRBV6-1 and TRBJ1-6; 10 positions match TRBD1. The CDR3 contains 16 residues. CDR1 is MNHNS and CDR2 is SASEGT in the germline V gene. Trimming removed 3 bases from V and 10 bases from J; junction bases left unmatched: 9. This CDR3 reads CASSDFRQGAGSPLHF. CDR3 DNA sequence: TGTGCCAGCAGTGACTTTCGACAGGGGGCAGGATCACCCCTCCACTTT.

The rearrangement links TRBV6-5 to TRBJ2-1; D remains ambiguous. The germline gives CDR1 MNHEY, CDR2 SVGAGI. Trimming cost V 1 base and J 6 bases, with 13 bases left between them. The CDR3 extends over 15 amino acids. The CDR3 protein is CASSYLRVGPNEQFF. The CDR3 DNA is TGTGCCAGCAGTTACTTAAGGGTAGGGCCCAATGAGCAGTTCTTC.

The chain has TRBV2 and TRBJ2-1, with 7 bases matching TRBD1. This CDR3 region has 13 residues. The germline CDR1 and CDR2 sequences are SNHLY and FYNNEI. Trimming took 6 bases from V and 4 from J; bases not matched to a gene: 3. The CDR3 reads CASRQGPYNEQFF. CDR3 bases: TGTGCCAGCAGACAGGGGCCGTACAATGAGCAGTTCTTC.

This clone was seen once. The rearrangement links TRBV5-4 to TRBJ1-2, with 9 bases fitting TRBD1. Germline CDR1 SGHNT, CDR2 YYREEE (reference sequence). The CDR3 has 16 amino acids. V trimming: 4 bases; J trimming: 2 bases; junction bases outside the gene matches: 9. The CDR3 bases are TGTGCCAGCAGCAGAAGTAGACAGGGGGGGAACTATGGCTACACCTTC. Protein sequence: CASSRSRQGGNYGYTF.